The clone carrying this T cell receptor (beta chain) was detected ten times or more. This entry is derived from a study of T-cell reconstitution after alpha-beta-depleted transplantation in children. The TCRbeta library incorporated unique molecular identifiers. TCRdb reanalysed the PCR reads using MiXCR and keeps one entry per CDR3 protein. Of about 610,000 distinct CDR3 sequences listed, 10% to 13% are singletons. J gave up 1 base and V 4 bases, and 3 bases lay outside the gene matches. The CDR3 length is 15 residues. Germline CDR1 and CDR2: SGHAT and FQDESV (reference sequence). The sequencing here drew on PBMCs from the stem cell graft donor, taken from the stem cell graft. The chain employs TRBV11-1 and TRBJ2-3; TRBD2 agrees at 9 bases. The receptor was derived from a human donor who donated a stem cell graft to a child with acute myeloid leukemia. The CDR3 here is CASSSERGGTDTQYF. As DNA, the CDR3 is TGTGCCAGCAGCTCCGAGCGGGGGGGCACAGATACGCAGTATTTT.